This TCR beta chain was observed in a study of CD8 T cells in ankylosing spondylitis. Losses at the gene ends were 5 bases for V and 7 bases for J; bases not matched to a gene: 5. The CDR3 sequence is 14 residues long. Germline loops: CDR1 SGHTA, CDR2 FQGTGA. Using quantitative 5'-RACE with molecular barcodes, the authors made TCR beta libraries. TCRdb itself ran the 5' RACE reads through MiXCR, one entry per CDR3 protein. This repertoire shows over 600,000 distinct CDR3 sequences, over 15% found once; its top ten account for around 19%. On this clonotype itself: The antigen is undetermined.

Regarding the study as a whole: Earlier studies detected some motif variants in reactive arthritis synovial fluid and blood. Ankylosing spondylitis blood appeared to carry a characteristic TCR beta motif of several highly homologous variants. Matched ankylosing spondylitis synovial fluid reportedly showed significant enrichment of disease-linked clones.

Sequenced material: blood, either unsorted or a sorted T cell fraction (not recorded which). The V gene is TRBV7-3, the J gene TRBJ2-1, with 10 bases identical to TRBD2. This clonotype originated in a male donor with ankylosing spondylitis. The CDR3, as DNA: TGTGCCAGCAGCCCTAGCGGGAGTAATAATGAGCAGTTCTTC. It is translated as CASSPSGSNNEQFF. Combining the CDR3 with reference TRBV7-3 and TRBJ2-1 gives the whole variable domain GAGVSQTPSNKVTEKGKYVELRCDPISGHTALYWYRQSLGQGPEFLIYFQGTGAADDSGLPNDRFFAVRPEGSVSTLKIQRTERGDSAVYLCASSPSGSNNEQFFGPGTRLTVL.